Listed here is a single TCR beta chain. This clone was recorded a few times. Its binding antigen is unknown. Base quality data are lacking; no much larger clone is found one base away. The data are from a study of cytomegalovirus exposure and HLA in healthy donors (dated by TCRdb to about 2017). At the level of the whole study: An earlier analysis of around 600 of the donors reported 250 to 300 Gb of sequence data and 117 million unique TCR beta sequences from about 200 million T cells. An early release that covered fewer than 800 HLA-typed donors contained about 300 gigabases of sequencing data and 70 million to 100 million unique TCR sequences. Among the roughly 370 genotyped donors, around 81% belonged to the genetic ancestry cluster associated with self-reported Caucasian donors. The study aimed to test whether cataloging public T cell receptors could reveal signatures of past pathogen exposure. The study used immunosequencing to profile the T cell repertoires of approximately 650 subjects and linked those repertoires to cytomegalovirus serostatus. In addition to the first cohort of roughly 670 subjects, a separate validation cohort of 120 different subjects was used. High-throughput TCR immunosequencing, statistical association of individual TCRs with disease status, and machine learning were combined to predict cytomegalovirus infection status. To study patterns of TCR occurrence, a later analysis re-analyzed previously published TCR beta repertoires from around 670 donors and added high-resolution HLA genotyping. Rather than using new phenotypic data, the later analysis identified candidate immune exposures from TCR beta sequences and from how often those sequences occurred across donors. In an earlier analysis of 587 of the donors, high-throughput TCR beta sequencing was used to judge whether each TCR beta V gene segment behaved as functional or pseudogenic. Donor age, sex, ethnicity and CMV serostatus were collected together with the repertoire data. A later genetic analysis took genome-wide SNP genotypes for about 65% of the 666 donors and used that subset as a discovery cohort. Every discovery cohort repertoire had been produced on one sequencing platform. HLA typing covered class I and class II loci at four-digit resolution. The number of donors typed differed by locus, with roughly 620-640 for A, B, C, DRB1 and DQB1, 522 for DQA1, 600 to 610 for DPA1, and roughly 450 for DPB1. A few DR-DQ haplotypes were handled as single units for association and clustering because linkage in the cohort was strong. On average, around 240,000 unique TCR beta nucleotide sequences were sequenced per donor among some 430 genotyped donors of the cohort, with approximately 18% of those sequences being non-productive. Broader findings and caveats from the paper: In an earlier analysis of some 540 of the donors, most TCR beta V segments appeared in productive rearrangements about 87% or about 30% of the time, broadly matching IMGT annotations. Most TCR sequences were observed very rarely across donors, whereas some public TCRs were present in many individuals. In a later analysis, the rate of TCR association differed among HLA loci, with DRB1 alleles having the most associated TCRs and HLA-C alleles having the fewest. A later genetic analysis associated a missense DCLRE1C variant with V-gene and J-gene trimming of TCR beta chains, and an independent cohort replicated the association. A later analysis found that most CMV-associated TCR beta chains appeared HLA-restricted, with HLA associations seemingly driven largely by CMV exposure. Approximately 16 rarely observed V segments, including chromosome 9 orphons, were excluded from the earlier analysis of almost 600 of the donors because counts were too low. Because HLA typing was unavailable for some donors at each locus, only the typed subset was used in association tests. A further reported finding was that TCR beta sequences accurately predicted the HLA-A and HLA-B alleles for most subjects in the first cohort. In both the original and validation cohorts, the classifier was reported to diagnose cytomegalovirus status with high specificity and sensitivity. For the cohort, immune exposure information was limited to CMV serostatus. The authors suggested that the approach could potentially be generalized to other disease states and immunological phenotypes. Three of the identified cytomegalovirus-associated TCR beta chains were confirmed in vitro to be specific for cytomegalovirus antigens. In a later analysis, several top co-occurrence clusters were reported to appear linked to parvovirus B19, influenza, CMV and Epstein-Barr virus. A cluster of highly shared sequence variants was judged likely to be a technical artifact of the sequencing pipeline. The presence/absence analyses assumed that sequencing depth was roughly uniform across donors, and that assumption may not be true. The cohort was sequenced for TCR beta chains only, and without alpha or paired-chain data the features that could be detected were limited. A later genetic analysis reported fewer N-insertions in productive TCRs among donors in an Asian-associated ancestry cluster than the roughly 620-donor mean. When HLA alleles, especially DR and DQ, strongly co-occurred, attributing TCR associations to individual alleles was difficult. Because the 87-base-pair reads could not distinguish some IMGT-functional V segments, including TRBV6-2 and TRBV6-3, those segments were excluded. The study gave a list of under 200 TCR beta chains associated with cytomegalovirus. A later analysis found that HLA-associated TCR beta chains were more clonally expanded and had lower generation probabilities than equally common non-associated chains. In a later analysis, some 17,000 TCR beta sequences were associated with specific HLA alleles at a false discovery rate of 0.05. Correlated functional status among segregating V segments might be attributable to linkage disequilibrium, but an unknown experimental factor could not be ruled out.

The library relied on the immunoSEQ multiplex PCR assay. For the multiplex PCR, a mixture combining 60 forward primers for TCR Vbeta segments and 13 reverse primers for TCR Jbeta segments was used. The CDR3 region of rearranged TCR beta genes was amplified from genomic DNA with a multiplex PCR assay. On the Illumina HiSeq System, the amplified TCR beta libraries were sequenced as 87-base-pair reads. In the source study's methods: A later analysis tallied 75 million to 95 million unique TCR beta chains across the 700 or so repertoires, and around 10 million of those chains were shared by two or more donors. To remove PCR and sequencing errors, raw reads were error-corrected and collapsed into unique sequences using a nearest-neighbor algorithm that merged closely related sequences. Alignment of CDR3 sequences to IMGT reference sequences was used to assign V, D and J gene segments. For a sequence to be retained, a match of at least six nucleotides was required to both a V gene segment and a J gene segment. A rearrangement counted as productive if the CDR3 had no stop codons and remained in frame with V and J, and every other rearrangement counted as non-productive. CDR3 was defined by IMGT convention, running from the second conserved V-encoded cysteine to the conserved J-encoded phenylalanine. The earlier analysis of 587 of the donors excluded sequences that lacked an unambiguous match to a single V gene segment. An earlier analysis of under 750 of the donors called V segments functional above 56.7% productive rearrangements and segregating when the between-donor standard deviation exceeded 5%. A statistical classification framework was developed to diagnose cytomegalovirus status using the catalog of TCR beta chain sequences. In a later analysis, V and J genes were assigned by comparing TCR nucleotide sequences against IMGT/GENE-DB human TR gene sequences. A later analysis assigned CDR3 sequences and most-parsimonious VDJ recombination scenarios with the TCRdist pipeline. In a later analysis, each TCR beta chain was defined by its CDR3 amino acid sequence together with its V-gene family, and reads without a unique V-gene family were excluded. In a later analysis, approximately 590 highly shared, low-generation-probability nucleotide sequences were removed to address suspected cross-contamination and a sequencing artifact. In a later analysis, a clonal expansion index was calculated for each public chain from normalized within-repertoire ranks of inferred template counts. In a later analysis, generation probabilities were computed using a VDJ recombination model fitted to out-of-frame rearrangements, and the results were checked against IGoR. Hypergeometric tests were used in a later analysis to score TCR-TCR, TCR-HLA and TCR-CMV co-occurrence, with a repertoire-size bias correction applied to the TCR pairs. To estimate false discovery rates, a later analysis permuted the HLA or CMV assignments 20 times. In a later analysis, co-occurring TCRs were grouped using DBSCAN, with TCRdist sequence similarity added in when clustering inside HLA-allele-positive subsets. Repertoires with fewer than 30,000 or more than 120,000 public chains, plus five repertoires with anomalous nucleotide sharing, were excluded from co-occurrence clustering. As stored in TCRdb, this immuneACCESS dataset retains in-frame rearrangements with V and J assigned. A fraction of the clones does not appear; measured against another copy, unresolved V genes explain less than half of the discrepancy, and the remainder lacks a known reason. V and J calls and clone size are those listed in that table; D and trimming were worked out from the DNA. This sample has some 120,000 clones in its table, and around a tenth of those were observed once. The ten largest clones represent approximately 3% of the sample.

The germline V gene gives CDR1 as MNHNS and CDR2 as SASEGT. The CDR3 numbers 14 residues from cysteine through phenylalanine. Just CDR3 DNA is preserved here, 42 bases in frame from base 1. V drops 6 bases and J drops 9 bases, leaving 15 bases in between. The cohort consisted of 600 or so healthy bone marrow donors. Cohort members were all nominally healthy when sampled, although unrecorded immune exposures were likely present. The donor was CMV seronegative and was included in the group of approximately 350 seronegative cohort members. Each donor provided a peripheral blood sample, and peripheral blood mononuclear cells were used for TCR beta sequencing. Genomic DNA extraction from the blood cell samples was performed with the Qiagen DNeasy Blood Extraction Kit.

The material sequenced was PBMCs. This clonotype was sampled from a man under 40 in good health and CMV-seronegative. The rearranged chain carries TRBV6-1 and TRBJ1-6; the D gene is possibly TRBD1, with 6 bases matching. In nucleotide form, the sequence is TGTGCCAGCAGGGGCAGGGGTCGGGGTTCACCCCTCCACTTT. Translated, this gives CASRGRGRGSPLHF.